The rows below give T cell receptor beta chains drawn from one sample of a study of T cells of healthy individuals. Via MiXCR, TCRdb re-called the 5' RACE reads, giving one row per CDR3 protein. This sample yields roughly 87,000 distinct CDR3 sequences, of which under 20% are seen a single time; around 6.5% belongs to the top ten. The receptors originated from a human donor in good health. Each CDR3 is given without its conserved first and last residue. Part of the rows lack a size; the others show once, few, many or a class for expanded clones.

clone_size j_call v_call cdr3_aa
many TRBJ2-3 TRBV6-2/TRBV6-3 ASRPAPGFGPDTQY
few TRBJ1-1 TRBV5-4 ASRVDIYTEAF
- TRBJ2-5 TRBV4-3 ASSQDKSGQETQY
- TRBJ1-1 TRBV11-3 ASSSWGKDTEAF
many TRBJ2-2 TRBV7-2 ASRRGGVFTGELF
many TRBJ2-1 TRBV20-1 SARGLAGPNYNEQF
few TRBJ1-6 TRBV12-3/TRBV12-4 ASSFGVAYNSPLH
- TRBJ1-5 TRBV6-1 ASRGGFFSNQPQH
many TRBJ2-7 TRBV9 ASSLEGYPGQVYEQY
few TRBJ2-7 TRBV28 ASSLGTSGTYEQY
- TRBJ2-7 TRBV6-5 ASSYELSSELDEQY
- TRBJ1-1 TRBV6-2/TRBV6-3 ASSPRQDEAF
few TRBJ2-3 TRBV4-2 ASSQALAGPADTQY
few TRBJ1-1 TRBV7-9 ASSLGQGLNTEAF
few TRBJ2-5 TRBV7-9 ASSSPTQETQY
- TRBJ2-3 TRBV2 ASRGTATDTQY
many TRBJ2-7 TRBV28 AIKSGSGDEQY
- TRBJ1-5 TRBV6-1 ASADGRNQPQH
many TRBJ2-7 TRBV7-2 ASSLALTYEQY
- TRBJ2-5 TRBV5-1 ASSLSGVQETQY
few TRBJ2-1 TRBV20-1 SATLAGGPDYNEQF
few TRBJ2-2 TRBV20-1 SATGGTGFTGELF
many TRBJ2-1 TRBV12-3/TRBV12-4 ASSLGVRNEQF
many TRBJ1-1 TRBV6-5 ASSYRQGEAEAF
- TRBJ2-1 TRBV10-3 AIRGLLGQTGNEQF
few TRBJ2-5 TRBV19 ASSSGGAAVETQY
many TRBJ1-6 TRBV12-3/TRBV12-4 ASRYRQGADNSPLH
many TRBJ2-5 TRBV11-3 ASSITYQETQY
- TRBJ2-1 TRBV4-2 ASSQQWTSGGLSSYNEQF
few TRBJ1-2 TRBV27 ASSPSPHSTGLLYGYT
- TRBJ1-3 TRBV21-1 ASSKALRETDSGNTIY
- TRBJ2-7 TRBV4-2 ASSQRNAGTPIYEQY
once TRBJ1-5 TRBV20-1 SAREGGGGNQPQH
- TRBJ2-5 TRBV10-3 AISESDGTAGVTQY
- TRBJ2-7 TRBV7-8 ASSPNRGREQY
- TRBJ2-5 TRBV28 ASSSLGTGWTHVVPETQY
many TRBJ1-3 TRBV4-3 ASSQALSGNTIY
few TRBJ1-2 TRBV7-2 ASTDGPSGYT
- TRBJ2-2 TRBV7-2 ASSFLMVNTGELF
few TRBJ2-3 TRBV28 ASSQRRDTQY